This TCR beta chain is drawn from a study of cytomegalovirus exposure and HLA in healthy donors. This CDR3 has 14 amino acids. In germline, CDR1 is SGHTA, CDR2 FQGNSA. After removal of 2 bases from V and 8 bases from J, the junction contained 4 bases not matched to a gene. This PCR relied on a set of 60 Vbeta primers and 13 Jbeta primers. Libraries were prepared by immunoSEQ multiplex PCR; TCRdb keeps only in-frame clonotypes and omits some of them. This table has about 190,000 clones, just under 80% appearing once. This receptor was identified in a woman in her twenties or thirties in good health and CMV-seropositive. This chain links TRBV7-2 with TRBJ1-4; the match to TRBD1 covers 8 bases. Input material: PBMCs. The CDR3 reads CASSLNYRGEKLFF. The CDR3 DNA reads TGTGCCAGCAGCTTAAACTACAGGGGGGAAAAACTGTTTTTT. The full variable domain, rest sourced from reference TRBV7-2 and TRBJ1-4, is GAGVSQSPSNKVTEKGKDVELRCDPISGHTALYWYRQSLGQGLEFLIYFQGNSAPDKSGLPSDRFSAERTGGSVSTLTIQRTQQEDSAVYLCASSLNYRGEKLFFGSGTQLSVL.